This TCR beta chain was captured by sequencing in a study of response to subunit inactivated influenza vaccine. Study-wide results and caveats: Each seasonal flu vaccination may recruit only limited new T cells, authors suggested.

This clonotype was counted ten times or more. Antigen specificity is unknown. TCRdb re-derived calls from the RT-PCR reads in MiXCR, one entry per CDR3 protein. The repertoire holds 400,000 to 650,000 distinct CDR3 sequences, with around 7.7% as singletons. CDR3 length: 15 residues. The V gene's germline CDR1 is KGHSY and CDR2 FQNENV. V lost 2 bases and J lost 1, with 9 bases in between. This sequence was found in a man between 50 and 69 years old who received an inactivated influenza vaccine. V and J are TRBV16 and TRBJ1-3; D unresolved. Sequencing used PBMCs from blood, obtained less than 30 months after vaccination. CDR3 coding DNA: TGTGCCAGCAGCCAAATGGGAACTTCTGGAAACACCATATATTTT. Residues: CASSQMGTSGNTIYF.